This T cell receptor (beta chain) comes out of a study of blood T cell repertoires in COVID-19. The assay was immunoSEQ multiplex PCR, and TCRdb's table has in-frame clones only and misses some. There are 75,000 to 90,000 clones in the sample; about 93% occur only once, and about 6% lies in the top ten. The sample consisted of peripheral blood. This TCR was sampled from a human donor in a cohort sampled during active COVID-19.

CDR3: CASSLGTGGTDTQYF. The CDR3 bases are TGTGCCAGCAGCTTAGGGACAGGTGGGACAGATACGCAGTATTTT. The genes are TRBV11-3 and TRBJ2-3, with TRBD1 identical over 7 bases. V gave up 1 base and J gave up 3 bases; unmatched junction bases: 4. Germline CDR1 reads SGHNT; CDR2 reads YENEEA. The CDR3 spans 15 residues.